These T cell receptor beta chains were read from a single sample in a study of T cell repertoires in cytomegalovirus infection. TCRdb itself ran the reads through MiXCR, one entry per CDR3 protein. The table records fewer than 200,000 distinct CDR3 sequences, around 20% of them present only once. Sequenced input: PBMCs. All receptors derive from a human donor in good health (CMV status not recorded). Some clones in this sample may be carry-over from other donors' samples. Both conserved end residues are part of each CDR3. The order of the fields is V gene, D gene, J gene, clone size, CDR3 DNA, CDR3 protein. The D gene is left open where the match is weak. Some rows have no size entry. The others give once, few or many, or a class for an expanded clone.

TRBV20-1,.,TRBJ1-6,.,TGCAGTGCTTCACAAAAGGGGGGGAATTCACCCCTCCACTTT,CSASQKGGNSPLHF
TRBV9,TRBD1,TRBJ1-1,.,TGTGCCAGCAGCGTGGGCCCAGGGGGAACTGAAGCTTTCTTT,CASSVGPGGTEAFF
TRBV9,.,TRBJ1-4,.,TGTGCCAGCAGCGTAGCGGGTGTAAACTATGAAAAAATGTTTTTT,CASSVAGVNYEKMFF
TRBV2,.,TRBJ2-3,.,TGTGCCAGCAGTGAAGTAAGGACAGTCACAGATACGCAGTATTTT,CASSEVRTVTDTQYF
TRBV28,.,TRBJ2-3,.,TGTGCCAGCACCCGGGTGGGGACGCAGTATTTT,CASTRVGTQYF
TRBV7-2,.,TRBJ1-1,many,TGTGCCAGCCTACTTTCTACGAACACTGAAGCTTTCTTT,CASLLSTNTEAFF
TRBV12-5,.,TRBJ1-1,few,TGTGCTAGTGGTTTGAAACTGAACACTGAAGCTTTCTTT,CASGLKLNTEAFF
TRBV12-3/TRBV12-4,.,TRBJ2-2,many,TGTGCCAGCAGCCCTCAAGCGATCCACGGGGAGCTGTTTTTT,CASSPQAIHGELFF
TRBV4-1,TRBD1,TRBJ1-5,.,TGCGCCAGCAGCCAACAACAGGGGGCGTCTCAGCCCCAGCATTTT,CASSQQQGASQPQHF
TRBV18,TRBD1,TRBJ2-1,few,TGTGCCAGCTCAGCCGGGACAGGGAGTCGACCCTACAATGAGCAGTTCTTC,CASSAGTGSRPYNEQFF
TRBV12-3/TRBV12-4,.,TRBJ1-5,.,TGTGCCAGCAACCTAACCCCCGGTCAGCCCCAGCATTTT,CASNLTPGQPQHF
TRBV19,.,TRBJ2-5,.,TGTGCCAGTAGTAGCCACAGGGTAAAAGGAGAGACCCAGTACTTC,CASSSHRVKGETQYF
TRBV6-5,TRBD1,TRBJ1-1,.,TGTGCCAGCAGTTACTCCTCCCCAGGGGGGAACACTGAAGCTTTCTTT,CASSYSSPGGNTEAFF
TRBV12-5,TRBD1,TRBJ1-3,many,TGTGCTAGTTTACCCCAGGGGGTCTCTGGAAACACCATATATTTT,CASLPQGVSGNTIYF
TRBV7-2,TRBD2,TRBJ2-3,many,TGTGCCAGCAGCTTAGGGCTAGCGGGAGGACTCACAGATACGCAGTATTTT,CASSLGLAGGLTDTQYF
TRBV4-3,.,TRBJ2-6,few,TGCGCCAGCAGCCAAGATAAGCAGGGATATACCAACGTCCTGACTTTC,CASSQDKQGYTNVLTF
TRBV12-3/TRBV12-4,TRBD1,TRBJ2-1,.,TGTGCCAGCAATCTGGGACAGGGGAAGGGTGAGCAGTTCTTC,CASNLGQGKGEQFF
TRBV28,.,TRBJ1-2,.,TGTGCCAGCAGATCCGATGCAGGGGCCCGTGGCTACACCTTC,CASRSDAGARGYTF
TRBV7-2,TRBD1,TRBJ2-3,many,TGTGCCAGCAGCCAAAGTCCCGGGACAGGGACAGATACGCAGTATTTT,CASSQSPGTGTDTQYF
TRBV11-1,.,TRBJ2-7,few,TGTGCCAGCAGCTGGGACTCCTACGCCTACGAGCAGTACTTC,CASSWDSYAYEQYF
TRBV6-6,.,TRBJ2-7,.,TGTGCCAGCAGCGAAGGGGGGGAGCAGTACTTC,CASSEGGEQYF
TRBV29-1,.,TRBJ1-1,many,TGCAGCGTTGGGAAGGGCGTCGGGACTGAAGCTTTCTTT,CSVGKGVGTEAFF
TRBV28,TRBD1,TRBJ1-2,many,TGTGCCAGCCGGCAAGGGGGCGCATGGGGCTACACCTTC,CASRQGGAWGYTF
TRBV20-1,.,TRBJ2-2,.,TGCAGTGCTAGCGACGGTGGGACCCTAACCGGGGAGCTGTTTTTT,CSASDGGTLTGELFF